The T cell receptor (beta chain) under discussion was sequenced for a study of regulatory T cells in long-lasting Graves disease. As to time point: newly diagnosed GD, antithyroid drugs for less than 3 months. Making the TCR library involved RNA that had been extracted from PBMCs. Libraries of TCR beta came from iRepertoire HTBI primers plus Arm-PCR of CDR3 regions. Via MiXCR, TCRdb re-called the multiplex PCR reads, giving one row per CDR3 protein. The repertoire holds over 350,000 distinct CDR3 sequences, with 15% as singletons. The sample was also linked to a second study, of T cells in Graves' hyperthyroidism and ophthalmopathy. That source adds: When ophthalmopathy did not progress within 18 months, Graves' hyperthyroidism was considered stable.

The sequencing here drew on peripheral blood mononuclear cells (PBMCs), taken at new diagnosis, from a patient treated with antithyroid drugs. This TCR was recovered from a woman in her forties with Graves disease.

CDR3 sequence (DNA): TGTGCCAGCAGTGAATTCGGGACAGCTTCACCTACGGGACTCGGGGAGCTGTTTTTT. Translated: CASSEFGTASPTGLGELFF. This chain connects TRBV25-1 to TRBJ2-2; D may be TRBD1 (7 bases). The V gene lost 1 base and the J gene lost 7 bases, with 25 bases spanning the gap. Germline CDR1 and CDR2: MGHDK and SYGVNS. There are 19 residues in the CDR3.